This TCR beta chain is drawn from a study of CD8+ T cells in alopecia areata. Study-wide findings and caveats: Scalp lesions, especially in alopecia totalis/universalis, had higher clonality than normal scalp. Both scalp clonality and the expanded CD8+ clones among the top 100 showed a significant decrease with tofacitinib. Just one nonresponder means the tie between baseline CD8+ expansion and response stays uncertain.

Extraction and reverse transcription of RNA yielded cDNA as the sequencing template. Here immunoSEQ multiplex PCR was the method, and the copy in TCRdb shows in-frame clones only, minus some. This sample carries over 200,000 clones, about 64% of them seen once, and the ten largest clones take 4% to 4.5%. Trimming removed 6 bases at V and 0 bases at J, with 13 bases between. CDR3 length: 14 residues. Germline values: CDR1 SQVTM, CDR2 ANQGSEA. Notes on this clone: Its target is unknown.

Treatment given: oral pan-JAK inhibitor, 5-10 mg twice daily. Lesional scalp punch biopsies and peripheral blood were collected from alopecia areata patients. This specimen was CD4+ T cells sorted from blood, taken at week 4, from a patient treated with tofacitinib. This sequence joins TRBV29-1 and TRBJ2-3; weak D call: TRBD1 (6 bases). This clonotype was sampled from a human donor with alopecia areata. The DNA for the CDR3 is TGCAGCGTGGCTGTAGGGGGAAGCACAGATACGCAGTATTTT. It is translated as CSVAVGGSTDTQYF.